The rows below give T cell receptor beta chains drawn from one sample of a study of blood T cell repertoires in COVID-19. Profiled with immunoSEQ multiplex PCR; TCRdb holds only in-frame clones, not every one. The table shows a few hundred thousand clones, with 80% to 90% occurring only once. Sequencing was carried out using PBMCs or T cells enriched from blood (not recorded which). The source of these receptors is a woman aged 40 to 50 with acute COVID-19. CDR3s include the opening cysteine and the closing phenylalanine or tryptophan. A D gene is named only where the DNA matches it firmly.

CASSLEGAGGFGSNEQFF TRBV5-1 TRBD1
CASSLYPLAPPTEQFF TRBV27 -
CATSDGRTSGRDADTQYF TRBV24-1 TRBD2
CASSTQGAGYGYTF TRBV11-2 TRBD1
CASSIDSKNIQYF TRBV19 -
CASSQFSGSTDTQYF TRBV4-1 TRBD2
CASKMDRGNQPQHF TRBV19 TRBD1
CASSLSGTGLINQPQHF TRBV28 TRBD1
CASSFTGAKETQYF TRBV5-1 TRBD1
CASSPGTSGRARVHEQFF TRBV27 TRBD2
CATSVGLARGEQFF TRBV6-4 TRBD2
CASAGLSPTGELFF TRBV25-1 -
CASSLTGWAGRDTDTQYF TRBV11-3 -
CASSKGAGTTEAFF TRBV27 -
CASSRRGNQETQYF TRBV19 TRBD2